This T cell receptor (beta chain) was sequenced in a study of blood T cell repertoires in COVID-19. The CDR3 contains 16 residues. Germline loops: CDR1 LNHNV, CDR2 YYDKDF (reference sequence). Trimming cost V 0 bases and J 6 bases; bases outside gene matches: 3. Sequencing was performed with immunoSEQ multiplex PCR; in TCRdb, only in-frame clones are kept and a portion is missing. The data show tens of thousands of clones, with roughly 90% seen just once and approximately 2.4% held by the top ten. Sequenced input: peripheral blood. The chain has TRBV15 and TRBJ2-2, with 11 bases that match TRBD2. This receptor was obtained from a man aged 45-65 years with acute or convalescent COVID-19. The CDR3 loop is CATSRDIAGGPGELFF. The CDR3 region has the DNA TGTGCCACCAGCAGAGATATAGCGGGAGGGCCCGGGGAGCTGTTTTTT.